This T cell receptor (beta chain) comes out of a study of cytomegalovirus exposure and HLA in healthy donors. The V gene end was trimmed by 1 base and the J gene end by 5 bases; junction bases not matched to a gene: 3. This CDR3 region has 15 residues. Germline assignment: CDR1 MGHDK and CDR2 SYGVNS. The PCR contained 60 Vbeta and 13 Jbeta primers. The repertoire was sequenced with immunoSEQ multiplex PCR; TCRdb's copy has only in-frame clones and lacks some. Found here are about 190,000 clones, roughly 80% of them singletons; the top ten hold about 0.8%. The sequence derives from a woman in her late teens or twenties in good health and CMV-seronegative. The gene calls are TRBV25-1 and TRBJ2-7; 12 bases are shared with TRBD1. Sequenced sample: PBMCs. CDR3 DNA: TGTGCCAGCAGTGAATTTGGGACAGGGGGCCACGAGCAGTACTTC. It yields the protein CASSEFGTGGHEQYF.